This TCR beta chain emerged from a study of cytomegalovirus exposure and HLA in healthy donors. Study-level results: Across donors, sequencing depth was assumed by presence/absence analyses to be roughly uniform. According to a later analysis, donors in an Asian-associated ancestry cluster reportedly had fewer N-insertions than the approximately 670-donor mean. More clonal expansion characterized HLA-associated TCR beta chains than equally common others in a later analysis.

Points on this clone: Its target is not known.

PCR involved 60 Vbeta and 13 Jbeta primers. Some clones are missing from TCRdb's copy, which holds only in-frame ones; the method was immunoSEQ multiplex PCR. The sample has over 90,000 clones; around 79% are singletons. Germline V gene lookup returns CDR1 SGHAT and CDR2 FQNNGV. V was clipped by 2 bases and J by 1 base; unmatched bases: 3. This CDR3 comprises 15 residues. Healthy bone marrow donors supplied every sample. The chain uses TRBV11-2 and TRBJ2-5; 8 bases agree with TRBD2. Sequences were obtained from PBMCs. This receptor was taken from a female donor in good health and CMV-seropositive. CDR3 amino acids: CASSLRAGAQETQYF. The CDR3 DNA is TGTGCCAGCAGCTTAAGAGCGGGGGCCCAAGAGACCCAGTACTTC. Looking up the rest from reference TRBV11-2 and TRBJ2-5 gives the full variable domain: EAGVAQSPRYKIIEKRQSVAFWCNPISGHATLYWYQQILGQGPKLLIQFQNNGVVDDSQLPKDRFSAERLKGVDSTLKIQPAKLEDSAVYLCASSLRAGAQETQYFGPGTRLLVL.